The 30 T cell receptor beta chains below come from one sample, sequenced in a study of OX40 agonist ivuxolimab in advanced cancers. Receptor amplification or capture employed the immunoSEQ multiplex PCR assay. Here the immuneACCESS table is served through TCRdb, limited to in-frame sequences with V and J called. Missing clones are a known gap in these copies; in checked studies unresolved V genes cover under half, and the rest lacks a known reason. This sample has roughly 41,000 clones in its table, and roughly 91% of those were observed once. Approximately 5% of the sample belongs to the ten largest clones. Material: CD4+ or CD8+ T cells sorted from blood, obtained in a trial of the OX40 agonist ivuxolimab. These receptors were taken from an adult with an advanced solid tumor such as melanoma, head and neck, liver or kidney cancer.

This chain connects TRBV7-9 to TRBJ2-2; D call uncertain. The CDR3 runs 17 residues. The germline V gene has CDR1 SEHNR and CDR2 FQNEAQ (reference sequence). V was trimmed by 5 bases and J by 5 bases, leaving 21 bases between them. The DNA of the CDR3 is TGTGCCAGCAGCCCAGCGCAGGCCGAAGCCTGGACCGGGGAGCTGTTTTTT. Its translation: CASSPAQAEAWTGELFF.

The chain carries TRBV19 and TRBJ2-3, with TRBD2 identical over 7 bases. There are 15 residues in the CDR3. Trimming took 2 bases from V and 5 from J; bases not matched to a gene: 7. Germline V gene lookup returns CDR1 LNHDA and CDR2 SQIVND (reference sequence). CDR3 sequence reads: CASSIMAGAVDTQYF. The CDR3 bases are TGTGCCAGTAGTATAATGGCGGGAGCGGTAGATACGCAGTATTTT.

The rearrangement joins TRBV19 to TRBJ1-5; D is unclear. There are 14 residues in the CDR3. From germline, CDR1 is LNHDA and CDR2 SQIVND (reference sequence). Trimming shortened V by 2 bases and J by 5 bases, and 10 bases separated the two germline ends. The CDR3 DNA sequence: TGTGCCAGTAGTATAATGCCAGGTTATCAGCCCCAGCATTTT. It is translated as CASSIMPGYQPQHF.

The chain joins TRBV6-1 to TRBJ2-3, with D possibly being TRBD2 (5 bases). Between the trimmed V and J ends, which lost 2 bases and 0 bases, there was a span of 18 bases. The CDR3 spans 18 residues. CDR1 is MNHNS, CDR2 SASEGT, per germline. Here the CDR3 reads CASSEYGVGRASTDTQYF. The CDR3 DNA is TGTGCCAGCAGTGAATATGGGGTTGGGCGGGCCAGCACAGATACGCAGTATTTT.

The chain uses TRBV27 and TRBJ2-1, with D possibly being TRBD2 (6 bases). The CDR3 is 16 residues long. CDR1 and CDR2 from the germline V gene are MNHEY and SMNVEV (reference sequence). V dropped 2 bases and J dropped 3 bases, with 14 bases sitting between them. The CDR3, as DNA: TGTGCCAGCAGTTTAGCCGGGACTTCCCTCTACAATGAGCAGTTCTTC. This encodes CASSLAGTSLYNEQFF.

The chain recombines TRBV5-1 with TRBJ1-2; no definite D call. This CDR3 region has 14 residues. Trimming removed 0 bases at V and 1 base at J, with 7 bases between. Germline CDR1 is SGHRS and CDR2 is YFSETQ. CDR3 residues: CASSLGRNNYGYTF. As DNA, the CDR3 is TGCGCCAGCAGCTTGGGACGGAATAACTATGGCTACACCTTC. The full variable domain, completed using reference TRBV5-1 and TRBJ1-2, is KAGVTQTPRYLIKTRGQQVTLSCSPISGHRSVSWYQQTPGQGLQFLFEYFSETQRNKGNFPGRFSGRQFSNSRSEMNVSTLELGDSALYLCASSLGRNNYGYTFGSGTRLTVV.

For the CDR3, the DNA is TGTGCCAGGGGGACTAGCACCAATGAGCAGTTCTTC. The encoded protein is CARGTSTNEQFF. The J gene is TRBJ2-1, the V gene TRBV2; TRBD2 matches at 9 bases. V shed 9 bases and J 6 bases; nucleotides not matched to a gene: 3. This CDR3 spans 12 amino acids. CDR1 is SNHLY, CDR2 FYNNEI, per germline.

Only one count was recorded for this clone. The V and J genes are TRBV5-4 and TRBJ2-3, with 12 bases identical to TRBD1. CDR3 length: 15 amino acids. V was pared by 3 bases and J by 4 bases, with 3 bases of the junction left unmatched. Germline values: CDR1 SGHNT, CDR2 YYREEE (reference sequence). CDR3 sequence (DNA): TGTGCCAGCAGCTGGGGGACAGGGGGCGCAGATACGCAGTATTTT. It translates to CASSWGTGGADTQYF.

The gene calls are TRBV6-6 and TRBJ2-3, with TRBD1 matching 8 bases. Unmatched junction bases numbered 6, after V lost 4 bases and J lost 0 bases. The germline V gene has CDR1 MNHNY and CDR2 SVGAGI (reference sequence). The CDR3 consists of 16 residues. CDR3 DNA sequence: TGTGCCAGCAGTTCCCGGACAGGGCCGAGCACAGATACGCAGTATTTT. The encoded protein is CASSSRTGPSTDTQYF.

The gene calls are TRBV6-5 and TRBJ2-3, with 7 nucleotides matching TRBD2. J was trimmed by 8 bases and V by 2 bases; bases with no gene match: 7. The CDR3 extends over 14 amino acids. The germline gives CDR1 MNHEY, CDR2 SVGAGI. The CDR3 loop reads CASSYTGGGGTQYF. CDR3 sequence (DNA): TGTGCCAGCAGTTACACGGGAGGCGGTGGTACGCAGTATTTT.

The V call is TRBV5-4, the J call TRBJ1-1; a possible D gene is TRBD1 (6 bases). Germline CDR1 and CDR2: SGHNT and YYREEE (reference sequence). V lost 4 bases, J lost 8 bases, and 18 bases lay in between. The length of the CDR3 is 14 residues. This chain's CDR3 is CASSVGQGTFEAFF. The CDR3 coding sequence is TGTGCCAGCAGCGTCGGGCAGGGGACCTTCGAAGCTTTCTTT.

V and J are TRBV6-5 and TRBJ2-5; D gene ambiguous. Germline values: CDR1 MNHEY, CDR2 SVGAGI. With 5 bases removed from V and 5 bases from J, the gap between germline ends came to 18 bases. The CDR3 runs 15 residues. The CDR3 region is CASSHTTGPRETQYF. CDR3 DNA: TGTGCCAGCAGTCACACTACGGGCCCCCGGGAGACCCAGTACTTC.

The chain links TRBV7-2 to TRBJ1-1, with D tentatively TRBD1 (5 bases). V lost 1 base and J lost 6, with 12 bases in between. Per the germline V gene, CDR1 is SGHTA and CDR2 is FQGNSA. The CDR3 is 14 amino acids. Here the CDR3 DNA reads TGTGCCAGCAGCTTAGAGCAGGGAAGCGCTGAAGCTTTCTTT. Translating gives CASSLEQGSAEAFF.

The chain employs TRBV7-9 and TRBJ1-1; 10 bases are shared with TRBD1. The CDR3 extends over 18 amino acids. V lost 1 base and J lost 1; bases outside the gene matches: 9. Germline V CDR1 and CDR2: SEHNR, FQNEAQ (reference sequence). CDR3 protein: CASSLVGWDRGGNTEAFF. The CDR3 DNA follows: TGTGCCAGCAGCTTAGTCGGGTGGGACAGGGGTGGGAACACTGAAGCTTTCTTT.

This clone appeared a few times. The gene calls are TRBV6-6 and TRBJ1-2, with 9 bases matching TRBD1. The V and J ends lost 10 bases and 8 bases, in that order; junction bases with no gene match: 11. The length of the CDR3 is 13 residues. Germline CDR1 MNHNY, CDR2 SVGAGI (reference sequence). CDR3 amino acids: CAIQSTGGGGYTF. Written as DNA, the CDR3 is TGTGCCATTCAGTCTACAGGGGGCGGAGGCTACACCTTC.

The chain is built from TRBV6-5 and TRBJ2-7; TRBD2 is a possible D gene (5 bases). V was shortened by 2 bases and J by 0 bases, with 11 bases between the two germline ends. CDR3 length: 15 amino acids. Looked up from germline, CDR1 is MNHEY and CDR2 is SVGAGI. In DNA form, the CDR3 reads TGTGCCAGCAGTTACCGCGGACTGGACTCCTACGAGCAGTACTTC. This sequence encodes CASSYRGLDSYEQYF.

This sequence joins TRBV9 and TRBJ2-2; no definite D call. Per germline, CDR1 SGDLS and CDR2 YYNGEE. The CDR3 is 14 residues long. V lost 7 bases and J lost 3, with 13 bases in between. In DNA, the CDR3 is TGTGCCAGCGGGCTAGGTCGGTACACCGGGGAGCTGTTTTTT. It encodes CASGLGRYTGELFF. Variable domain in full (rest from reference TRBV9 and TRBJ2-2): DSGVTQTPKHLITATGQRVTLRCSPRSGDLSVYWYQQSLDQGLQFLIQYYNGEERAKGNILERFSAQQFPDLHSELNLSSLELGDSALYFCASGLGRYTGELFFGEGSRLTVL.

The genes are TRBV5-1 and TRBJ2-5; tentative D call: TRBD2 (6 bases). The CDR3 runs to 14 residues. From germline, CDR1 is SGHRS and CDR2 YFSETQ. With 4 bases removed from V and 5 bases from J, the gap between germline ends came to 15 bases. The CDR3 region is CASSPNSGAETQYF. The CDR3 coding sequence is TGCGCCAGCAGCCCGAATAGCGGAGCGGAGACCCAGTACTTC.

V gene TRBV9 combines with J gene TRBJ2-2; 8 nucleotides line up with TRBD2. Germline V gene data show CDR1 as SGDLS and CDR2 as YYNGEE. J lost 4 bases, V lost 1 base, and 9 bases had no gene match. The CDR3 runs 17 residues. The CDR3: CASSVRWRGDLTGELFF. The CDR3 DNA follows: TGTGCCAGCAGCGTACGTTGGCGGGGGGACCTCACCGGGGAGCTGTTTTTT.

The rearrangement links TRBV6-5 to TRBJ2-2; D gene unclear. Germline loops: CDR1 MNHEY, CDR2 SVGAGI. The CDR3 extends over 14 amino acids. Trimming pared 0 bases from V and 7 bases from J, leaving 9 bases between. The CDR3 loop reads CASSYSTRGGELFF. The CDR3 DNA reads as TGTGCCAGCAGTTACTCGACACGAGGCGGGGAGCTGTTTTTT.

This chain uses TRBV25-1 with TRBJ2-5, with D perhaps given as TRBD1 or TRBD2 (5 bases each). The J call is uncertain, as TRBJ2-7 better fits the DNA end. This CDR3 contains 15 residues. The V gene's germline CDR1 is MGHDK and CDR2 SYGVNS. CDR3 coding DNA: TGTGCCAGCAGTGATCCCGGGACGGTAGCCTACGAGCAGTACTTC. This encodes CASSDPGTVAYEQYF.

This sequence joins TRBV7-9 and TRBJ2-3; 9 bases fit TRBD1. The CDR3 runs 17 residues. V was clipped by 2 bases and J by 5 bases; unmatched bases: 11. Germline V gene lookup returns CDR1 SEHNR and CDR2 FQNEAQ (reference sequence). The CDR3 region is CASSLLDTGGWRDTQYF. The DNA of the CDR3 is TGTGCCAGCAGCTTACTTGACACAGGGGGCTGGAGAGATACGCAGTATTTT.

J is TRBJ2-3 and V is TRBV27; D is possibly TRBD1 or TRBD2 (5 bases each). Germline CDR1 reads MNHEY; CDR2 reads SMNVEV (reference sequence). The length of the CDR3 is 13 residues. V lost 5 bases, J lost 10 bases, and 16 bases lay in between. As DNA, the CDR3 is TGTGCCAGCAGTCCCAACTCAGGGAGCGCGCAGTATTTT. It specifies CASSPNSGSAQYF.

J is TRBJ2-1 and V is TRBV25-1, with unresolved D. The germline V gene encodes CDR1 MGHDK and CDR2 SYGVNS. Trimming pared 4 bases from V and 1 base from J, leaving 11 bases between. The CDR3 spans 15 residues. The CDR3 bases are TGTGCCAGCAGTGGGTGGATTGGATCCTACAATGAGCAGTTCTTC. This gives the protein CASSGWIGSYNEQFF.

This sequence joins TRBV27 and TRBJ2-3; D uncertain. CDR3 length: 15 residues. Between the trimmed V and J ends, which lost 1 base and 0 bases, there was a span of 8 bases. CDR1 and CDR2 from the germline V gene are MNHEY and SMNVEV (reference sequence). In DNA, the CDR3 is TGTGCCAGCAGTTTATACAGCTACAGCACAGATACGCAGTATTTT. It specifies CASSLYSYSTDTQYF.

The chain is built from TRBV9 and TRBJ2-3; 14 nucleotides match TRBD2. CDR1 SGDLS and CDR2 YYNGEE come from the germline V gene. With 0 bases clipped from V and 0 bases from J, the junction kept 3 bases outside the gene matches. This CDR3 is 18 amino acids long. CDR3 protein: CASSVGTSGGRSTDTQYF. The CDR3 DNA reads TGTGCCAGCAGCGTAGGGACTAGCGGGGGGCGTAGCACAGATACGCAGTATTTT.

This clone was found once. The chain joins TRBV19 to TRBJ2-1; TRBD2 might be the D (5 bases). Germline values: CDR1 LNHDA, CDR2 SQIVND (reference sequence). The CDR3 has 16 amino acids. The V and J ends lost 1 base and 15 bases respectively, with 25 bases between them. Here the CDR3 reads CASSIGFRPIVEERFF. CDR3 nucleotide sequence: TGTGCCAGTAGTATAGGTTTCAGGCCCATTGTGGAGGAACGGTTCTTC.

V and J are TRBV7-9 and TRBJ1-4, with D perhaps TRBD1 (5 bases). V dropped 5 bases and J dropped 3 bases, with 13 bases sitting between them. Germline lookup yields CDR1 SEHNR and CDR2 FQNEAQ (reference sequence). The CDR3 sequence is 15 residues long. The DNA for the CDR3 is TGTGCCAGCAGCCCCAGGGTTTCAGCTAATGAAAAACTGTTTTTT. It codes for CASSPRVSANEKLFF.

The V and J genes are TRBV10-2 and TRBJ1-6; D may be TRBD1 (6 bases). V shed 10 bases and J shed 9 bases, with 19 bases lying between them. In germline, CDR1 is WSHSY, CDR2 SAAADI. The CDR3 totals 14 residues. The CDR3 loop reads CATGSAQGGSPLHF. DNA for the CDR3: TGCGCCACCGGTTCAGCACAGGGAGGTTCACCCCTCCACTTT.

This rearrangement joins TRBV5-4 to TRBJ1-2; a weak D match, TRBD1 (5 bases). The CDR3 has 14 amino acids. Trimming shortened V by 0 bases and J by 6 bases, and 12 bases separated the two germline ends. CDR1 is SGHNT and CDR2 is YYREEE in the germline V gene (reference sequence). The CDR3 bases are TGTGCCAGCAGCTTGGGGACAATCCAGAATGGCTACACCTTC. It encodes CASSLGTIQNGYTF.